The rows below give T cell receptor beta chains drawn from one sample of a study of T cell changes during pregnancy in multiple sclerosis. Only in-frame clones appear in the TCRdb table, and some are missing; sequencing was by immunoSEQ multiplex PCR. The repertoire consists of 95,000 to 100,000 clones, with about 91% occurring once and the leading ten covering approximately 3.4%. The sample here was peripheral blood, taken in the second trimester of pregnancy. Every receptor here comes from a female donor with multiple sclerosis, enrolled in a pregnancy study. Each CDR3 is given with its conserved first and last residue. A D gene is named only where the DNA matches it firmly. For some rows the clone size is stated as once, few or many, or as a class when expanded; others skip it.

CDR3 protein,CDR3 DNA,J gene,V gene,CDR3 length,clone size,D gene
CASSPGAGGNYEQYF,TGTGCCAGCAGTCCCGGGGCAGGGGGTAACTACGAGCAGTACTTC,TRBJ2-7,TRBV27,15,few,TRBD1
CATSGQGSSGANVLTF,TGTGCCACTTCGGGACAGGGTAGCTCTGGGGCCAACGTCCTGACTTTC,TRBJ2-6,TRBV28,16,-,TRBD1
CASGGQGPDTQYF,TGCGCCAGCGGAGGACAGGGCCCAGATACGCAGTATTTT,TRBJ2-3,TRBV4-3,13,-,TRBD1
CASSEPPGQSSGNTIYF,TGTGCCAGCAGTGAACCCCCTGGACAGAGCTCTGGAAACACCATATATTTT,TRBJ1-3,TRBV2,17,-,-
CASSLVGGASTDTQYF,TGCGCCAGCAGCTTGGTCGGCGGGGCTAGCACAGATACGCAGTATTTT,TRBJ2-3,TRBV5-1,16,-,-
CASSRYPGQFF,TGTGCCAGCAGTCGTTACCCGGGGCAGTTCTTC,TRBJ2-1,TRBV7-9,11,-,-
CASSPAGGAPLDEQYF,TGTGCCAGCAGCCCCGCCGGGGGGGCGCCTCTGGACGAGCAGTACTTC,TRBJ2-7,TRBV11-3,16,-,TRBD2
CASSYERDRGNEQFF,TGTGCCAGCAGTTACGAGCGGGATAGGGGCAATGAGCAGTTCTTC,TRBJ2-1,TRBV6-5,15,-,TRBD2
CAWIKGTGSKSSYEQYF,TGTGCCTGGATCAAAGGGACAGGGAGCAAAAGCTCCTACGAGCAGTACTTC,TRBJ2-7,TRBV30,17,-,TRBD1
CASSLTSGNNEQFF,TGTGCCAGCAGCTTGACTAGCGGGAACAATGAGCAGTTCTTC,TRBJ2-1,TRBV11-3,14,-,TRBD2
CASGGLGNQPQHF,TGTGCCAGCGGCGGACTGGGCAATCAGCCCCAGCATTTT,TRBJ1-5,TRBV7-2,13,-,-
CASSMGGTGANVLTF,TGTGCCAGTAGTATGGGGGGGACTGGGGCCAACGTCCTGACTTTC,TRBJ2-6,TRBV19,15,-,TRBD2
CASSFRGAGGYTF,TGTGCCAGCAGTTTCCGGGGGGCAGGTGGCTACACCTTC,TRBJ1-2,TRBV27,13,-,-
CASSSMDRGLGGELFF,TGCGCCAGCAGCTCGATGGACAGGGGGCTTGGCGGGGAGCTGTTTTTT,TRBJ2-2,TRBV5-1,16,-,TRBD1
CASSWTGNIYEQYF,TGTGCCAGCAGTTGGACAGGGAATATCTACGAGCAGTACTTC,TRBJ2-7,TRBV6-5,14,-,TRBD1
CASSYGQGFLYEQYF,TGTGCCAGCAGTTACGGCCAGGGGTTCCTCTACGAGCAGTACTTC,TRBJ2-7,TRBV6-5,15,-,-
CASSLVVAGASGELFF,TGCGCCAGCAGCTTGGTAGTAGCGGGAGCGTCCGGGGAGCTGTTTTTT,TRBJ2-2,TRBV5-1,16,-,TRBD2
CASSQDRSRDYGYTF,TGTGCCAGCAGCCAAGATAGGTCCAGGGACTATGGCTACACCTTC,TRBJ1-2,TRBV4-2,15,-,-
CASSRTPSGSNTDTQYF,TGTGCCAGCAGTCGGACCCCTAGCGGGTCAAACACAGATACGCAGTATTTT,TRBJ2-3,TRBV25-1,17,-,TRBD2
CASGVSGATNEKLFF,TGTGCTAGCGGTGTGTCCGGTGCAACTAATGAAAAACTGTTTTTT,TRBJ1-4,TRBV7-7,15,-,-
CASSPSGLATDIQYF,TGTGCCAGCAGTCCATCAGGACTAGCGACCGACATTCAGTACTTC,TRBJ2-4,TRBV28,15,-,TRBD2
CASTTTGGLGYTF,TGTGCCAGCACTACTACAGGGGGCTTAGGCTACACCTTC,TRBJ1-2,TRBV28,13,-,TRBD1
CASSLLGASGNQPQHF,TGTGCCAGCAGTTTATTGGGGGCAAGCGGCAATCAGCCCCAGCATTTT,TRBJ1-5,TRBV27,16,once,-
CASTDRDSYEQYF,TGTGCCAGCACCGACAGGGACTCCTACGAGCAGTACTTC,TRBJ2-7,TRBV7-2,13,once,TRBD1